Reported below is one T cell receptor (beta chain). TCRdb reprocessed the RT-PCR reads with MiXCR, giving one entry per CDR3 protein. Of about 680,000 distinct CDR3 sequences listed, 13% to 15% are singletons. The trim removed 3 bases at V and 2 bases at J, leaving 6 bases unmatched. The CDR3 length is 15 residues. Germline V gene sequence: CDR1 SGDLS, CDR2 YYNGEE. This sequence originates from a female donor in good health, serving as a healthy control. The chain has TRBV9 and TRBJ2-7; the match to TRBD1 covers 9 bases. Sequenced: memory CD4+ T cells from blood. This CDR3 is CASSAQTGGAYEQYF. The DNA for the CDR3 is TGTGCCAGCAGCGCGCAGACAGGGGGGGCCTACGAGCAGTACTTC.